This T cell receptor (beta chain) was recorded in a study of T cell repertoires in cytomegalovirus infection. Overall study context: Recently identified HLA-C-restricted CMV epitopes were among the peptides used. Public TCR beta signatures indicated both CMV infection and matching HLA type.

This clonotype occurred a few times. Its target is not known. A junction boundary mismatches the germline segment, possibly from a read error. Study-level points and caveats: The cumulative frequency of public TCR beta families identified carriers of CMV plus the relevant HLA.

The CDR3 has 14 residues. The germline V gene has CDR1 SGHTA and CDR2 FQGNSA. TCRdb re-called the reads through MiXCR, storing one row per CDR3 protein. The sample records hundreds of thousands of distinct CDR3 sequences, about 33% being singletons. This chain uses TRBV7-2 with TRBJ2-7; 7 bases line up with TRBD2. The starting material was cultured PBMCs, obtained from culture after CMV antigen stimulation. The TCR sequence derives from a human donor in good health (CMV status not recorded). Some clones in this sample may be carry-over from other donors' samples. The chain's CDR3 is CASSARDYRYGQYF. CDR3 nucleotide sequence: TGTGCCAGCAGCGCCCGGGACTACCGATACGGGCAGTACTTC.